A single T cell receptor beta chain is shown here with its context. Its antigen remains unknown. CDR3 length: 15 residues. CDR1 is LNHDA and CDR2 is SQIVND in the germline V gene (reference sequence). Trimming took 1 base from V and 5 from J, leaving 12 bases between them. This sample's time point: blood 2 weeks post-SBRT. Specified treatment: 15 Gy SBRT to primary tumor, nephrectomy 4 weeks later. Clear cell pathology was present in this patient's renal cell carcinoma. These data come from a study of radiation and T cells in renal cell carcinoma. Overall study: Nephrectomy followed 15 Gy stereotactic body radiation by 4 weeks. Findings and limits, study-wide: Without pretreatment biopsies, baseline tumor clonotype presence was undetermined.

Some clones are missing from TCRdb's copy, which holds only in-frame ones; the method was immunoSEQ multiplex PCR. The sample carries 120,000 or so clones, about four fifths recorded once. This TCR was sampled from a man aged 45-60 years with renal cell carcinoma. The sequences come from blood, collected from a patient whose treatment included radiotherapy and nephrectomy. This chain joins TRBV19 and TRBJ1-5; tentative D call: TRBD1 (5 bases). Written as DNA, the CDR3 is TGTGCCAGTAGTATAGTGGGGGACCCGTATCAGCCCCAGCATTTT. Translated, it gives CASSIVGDPYQPQHF.